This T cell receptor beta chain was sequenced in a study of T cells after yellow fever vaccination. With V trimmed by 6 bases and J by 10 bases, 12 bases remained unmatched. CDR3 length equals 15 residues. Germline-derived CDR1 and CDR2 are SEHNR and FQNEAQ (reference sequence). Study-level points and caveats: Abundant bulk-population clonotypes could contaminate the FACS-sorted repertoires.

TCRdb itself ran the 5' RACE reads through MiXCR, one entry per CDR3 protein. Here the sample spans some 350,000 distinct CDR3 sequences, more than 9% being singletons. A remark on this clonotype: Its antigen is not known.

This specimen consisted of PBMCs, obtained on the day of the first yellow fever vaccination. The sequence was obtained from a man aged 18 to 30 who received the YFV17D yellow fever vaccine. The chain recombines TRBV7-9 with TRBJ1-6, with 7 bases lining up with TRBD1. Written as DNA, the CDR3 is TGTGCCAGCAGGCGCGAGGGGGCAGAAGGGTCACCCCTCCACTTT. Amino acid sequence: CASRREGAEGSPLHF.